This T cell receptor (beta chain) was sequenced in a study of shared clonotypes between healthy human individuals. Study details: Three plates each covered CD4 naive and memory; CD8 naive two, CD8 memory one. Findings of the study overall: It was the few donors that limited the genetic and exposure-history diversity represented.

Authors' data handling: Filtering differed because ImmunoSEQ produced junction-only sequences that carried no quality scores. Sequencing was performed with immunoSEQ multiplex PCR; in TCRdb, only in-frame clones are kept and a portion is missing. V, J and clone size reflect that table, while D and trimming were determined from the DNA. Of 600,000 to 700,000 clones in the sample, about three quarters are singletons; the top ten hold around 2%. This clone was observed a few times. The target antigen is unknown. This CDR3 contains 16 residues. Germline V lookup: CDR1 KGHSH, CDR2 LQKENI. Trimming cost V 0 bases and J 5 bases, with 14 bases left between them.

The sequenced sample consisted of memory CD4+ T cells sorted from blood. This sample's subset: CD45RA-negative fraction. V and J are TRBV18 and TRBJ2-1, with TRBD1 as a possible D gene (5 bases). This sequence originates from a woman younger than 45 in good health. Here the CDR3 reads CASSPPDNRPNNEQFF. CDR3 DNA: TGTGCCAGCTCACCACCGGACAACAGGCCTAACAATGAGCAGTTCTTC.